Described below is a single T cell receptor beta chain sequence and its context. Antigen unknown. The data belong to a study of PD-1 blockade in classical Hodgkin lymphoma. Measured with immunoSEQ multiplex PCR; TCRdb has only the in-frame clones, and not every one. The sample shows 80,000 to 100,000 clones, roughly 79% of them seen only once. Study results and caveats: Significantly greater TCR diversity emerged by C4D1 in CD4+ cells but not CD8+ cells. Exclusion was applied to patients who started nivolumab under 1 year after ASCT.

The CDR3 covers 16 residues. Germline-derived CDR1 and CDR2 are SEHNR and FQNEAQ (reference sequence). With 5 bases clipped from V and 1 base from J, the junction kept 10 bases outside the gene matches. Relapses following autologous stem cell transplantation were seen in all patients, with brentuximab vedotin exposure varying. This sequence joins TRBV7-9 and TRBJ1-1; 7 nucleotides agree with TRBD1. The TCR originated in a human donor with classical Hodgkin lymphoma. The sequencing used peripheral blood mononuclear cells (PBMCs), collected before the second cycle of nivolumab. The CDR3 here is CASSHNIRQGNTEAFF. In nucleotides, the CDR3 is TGTGCCAGCAGCCACAACATAAGACAGGGGAACACTGAAGCTTTCTTT.